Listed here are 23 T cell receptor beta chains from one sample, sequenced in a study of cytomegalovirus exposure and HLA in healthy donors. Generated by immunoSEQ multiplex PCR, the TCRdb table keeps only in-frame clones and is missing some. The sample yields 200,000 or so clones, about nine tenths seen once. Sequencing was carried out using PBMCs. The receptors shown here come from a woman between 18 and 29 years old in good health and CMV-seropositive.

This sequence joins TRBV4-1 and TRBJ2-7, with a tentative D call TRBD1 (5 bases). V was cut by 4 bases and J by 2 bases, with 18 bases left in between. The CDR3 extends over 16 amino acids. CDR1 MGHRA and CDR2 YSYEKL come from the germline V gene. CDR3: CASSLKGMETAYEQYF. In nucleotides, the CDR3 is TGCGCCAGCAGCCTTAAGGGGATGGAAACTGCCTACGAGCAGTACTTC.

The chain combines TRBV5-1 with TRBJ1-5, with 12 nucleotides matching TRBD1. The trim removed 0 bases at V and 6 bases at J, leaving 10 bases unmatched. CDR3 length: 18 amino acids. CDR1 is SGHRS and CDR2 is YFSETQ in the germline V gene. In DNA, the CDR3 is TGCGCCAGCAGCTTGGTCCGGGACAGGGGGCAAAATTGTCAGCCCCAGCATTTT. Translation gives CASSLVRDRGQNCQPQHF.

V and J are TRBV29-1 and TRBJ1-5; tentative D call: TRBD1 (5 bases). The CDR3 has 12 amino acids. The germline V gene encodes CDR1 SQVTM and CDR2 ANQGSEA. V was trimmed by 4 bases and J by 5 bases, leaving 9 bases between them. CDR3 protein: CSVGGSDQPQHF. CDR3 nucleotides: TGCAGCGTTGGGGGCAGCGATCAGCCCCAGCATTTT.

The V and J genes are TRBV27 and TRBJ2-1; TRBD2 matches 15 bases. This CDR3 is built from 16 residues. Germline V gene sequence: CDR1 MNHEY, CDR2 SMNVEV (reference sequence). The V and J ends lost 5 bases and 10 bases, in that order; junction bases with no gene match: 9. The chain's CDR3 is CASSPWTSGRAKEQFF. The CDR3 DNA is TGTGCCAGCAGTCCGTGGACTAGCGGGAGGGCCAAGGAGCAGTTCTTC.

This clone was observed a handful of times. Written as DNA, the CDR3 is TGTGCCAGCAGCTTTGGGGAGGAAACTGAAGCTTTCTTT. Protein: CASSFGEETEAFF. The chain joins TRBV7-6 to TRBJ1-1, with unresolved D. V was clipped by 3 bases and J by 5 bases, with 10 bases between them. The CDR3 contains 13 residues. Germline CDR1 and CDR2: SGHVS and FNYEAQ.

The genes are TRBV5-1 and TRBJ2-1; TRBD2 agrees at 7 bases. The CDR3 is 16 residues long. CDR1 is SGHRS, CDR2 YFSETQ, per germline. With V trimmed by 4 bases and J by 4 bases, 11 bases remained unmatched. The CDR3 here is CASSAYPGEGYNEQFF. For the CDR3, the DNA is TGCGCCAGCAGCGCCTATCCGGGGGAGGGTTACAATGAGCAGTTCTTC. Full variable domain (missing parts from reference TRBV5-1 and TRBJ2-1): KAGVTQTPRYLIKTRGQQVTLSCSPISGHRSVSWYQQTPGQGLQFLFEYFSETQRNKGNFPGRFSGRQFSNSRSEMNVSTLELGDSALYLCASSAYPGEGYNEQFFGPGTRLTVL.

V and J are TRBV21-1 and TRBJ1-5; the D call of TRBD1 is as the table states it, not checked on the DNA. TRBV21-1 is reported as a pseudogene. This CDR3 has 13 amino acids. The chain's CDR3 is CASLWTTGRPQHF. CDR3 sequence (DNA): TGTGCCAGCCTCTGGACGACAGGGCGGCCCCAGCATTTT.

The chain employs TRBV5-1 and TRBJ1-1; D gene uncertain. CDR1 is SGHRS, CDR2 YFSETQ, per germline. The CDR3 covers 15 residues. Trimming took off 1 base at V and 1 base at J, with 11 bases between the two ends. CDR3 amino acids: CASSLYSGENTEAFF. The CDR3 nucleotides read TGCGCCAGCAGCTTGTATTCCGGGGAGAACACTGAAGCTTTCTTT.

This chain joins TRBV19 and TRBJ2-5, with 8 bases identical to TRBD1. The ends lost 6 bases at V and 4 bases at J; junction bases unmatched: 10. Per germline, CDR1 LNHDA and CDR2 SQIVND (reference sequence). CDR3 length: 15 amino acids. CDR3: CASRSRTGPGETQYF. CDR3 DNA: TGTGCCAGTAGATCCAGGACAGGGCCTGGAGAGACCCAGTACTTC.

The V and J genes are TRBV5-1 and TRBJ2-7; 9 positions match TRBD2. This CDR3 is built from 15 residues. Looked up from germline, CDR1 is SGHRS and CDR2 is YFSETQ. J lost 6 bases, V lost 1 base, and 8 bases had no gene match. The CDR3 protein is CASSLKTSGHSEQYF. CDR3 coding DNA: TGCGCCAGCAGCTTGAAAACTAGCGGGCATAGCGAGCAGTACTTC.

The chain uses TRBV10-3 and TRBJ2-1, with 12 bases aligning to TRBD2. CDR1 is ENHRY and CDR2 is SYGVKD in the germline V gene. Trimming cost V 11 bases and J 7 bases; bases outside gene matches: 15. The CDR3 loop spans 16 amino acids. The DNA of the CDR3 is TGTGCCGCACGAAATCGACTAGCGGGAGACGGGAATGAGCAGTTCTTC. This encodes CAARNRLAGDGNEQFF.

The CDR3 loop is CARSSGLFSTNEKLFF. In DNA, the CDR3 is TGTGCCCGTAGCTCGGGACTCTTTTCCACTAATGAAAAACTGTTTTTT. The V call is TRBV30, the J call TRBJ1-4; possible D gene TRBD1, 5 bases. Germline V CDR1 and CDR2: GTSNPN, SVGIG (reference sequence). CDR3 length: 16 amino acids. Trimming left V 8 bases short and J 2 bases short, with 21 bases between.

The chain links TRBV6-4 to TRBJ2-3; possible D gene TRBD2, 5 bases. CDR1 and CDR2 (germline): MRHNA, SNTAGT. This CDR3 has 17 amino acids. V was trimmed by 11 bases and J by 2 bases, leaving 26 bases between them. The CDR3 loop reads CAPGEPSAGKYTDTQYF. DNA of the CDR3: TGTGCCCCCGGGGAACCGTCAGCCGGTAAATACACAGATACGCAGTATTTT.

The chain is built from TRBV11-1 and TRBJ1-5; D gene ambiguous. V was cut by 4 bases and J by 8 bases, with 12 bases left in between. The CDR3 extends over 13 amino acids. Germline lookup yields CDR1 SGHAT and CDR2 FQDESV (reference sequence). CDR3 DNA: TGTGCCAGCAGCTCCCGACTAGAGGAGCCCCAGCATTTT. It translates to CASSSRLEEPQHF.

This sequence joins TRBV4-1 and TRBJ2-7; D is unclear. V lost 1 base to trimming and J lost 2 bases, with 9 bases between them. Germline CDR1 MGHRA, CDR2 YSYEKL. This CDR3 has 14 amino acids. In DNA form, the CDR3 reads TGCGCCAGCAGCCAAGGTCTACCGCCCTACGAGCAGTACTTC. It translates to CASSQGLPPYEQYF.

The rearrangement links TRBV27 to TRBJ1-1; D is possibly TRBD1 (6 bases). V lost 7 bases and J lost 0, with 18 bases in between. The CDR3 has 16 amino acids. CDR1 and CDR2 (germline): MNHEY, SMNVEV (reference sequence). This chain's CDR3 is CASTAWAEGVNTEAFF. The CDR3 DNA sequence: TGTGCCAGCACCGCATGGGCAGAGGGGGTGAACACTGAAGCTTTCTTT.

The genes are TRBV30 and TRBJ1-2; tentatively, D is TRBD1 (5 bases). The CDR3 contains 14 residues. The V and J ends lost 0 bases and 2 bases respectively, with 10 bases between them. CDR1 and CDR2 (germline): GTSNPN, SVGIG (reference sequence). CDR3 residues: CAWSVLTGNYGYTF. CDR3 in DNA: TGTGCCTGGAGTGTACTCACAGGAAACTATGGCTACACCTTC.

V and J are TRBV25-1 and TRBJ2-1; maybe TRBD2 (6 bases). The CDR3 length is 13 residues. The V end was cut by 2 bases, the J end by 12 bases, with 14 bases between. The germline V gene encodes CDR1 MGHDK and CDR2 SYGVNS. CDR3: CASSEVGGIWQFF. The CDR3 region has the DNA TGTGCCAGCAGTGAAGTTGGGGGGATATGGCAGTTCTTC. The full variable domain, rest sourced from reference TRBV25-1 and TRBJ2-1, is EADIYQTPRYLVIGTGKKITLECSQTMGHDKMYWYQQDPGMELHLIHYSYGVNSTEKGDLSSESTVSRIRTEHFPLTLESARPSHTSQYLCASSEVGGIWQFFGPGTRLTVL.

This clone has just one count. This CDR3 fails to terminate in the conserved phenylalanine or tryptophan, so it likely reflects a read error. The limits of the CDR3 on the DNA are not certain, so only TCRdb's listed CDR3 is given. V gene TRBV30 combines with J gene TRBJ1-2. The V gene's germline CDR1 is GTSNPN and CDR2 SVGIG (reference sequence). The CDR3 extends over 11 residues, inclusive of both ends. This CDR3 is CAWSLTECALR.

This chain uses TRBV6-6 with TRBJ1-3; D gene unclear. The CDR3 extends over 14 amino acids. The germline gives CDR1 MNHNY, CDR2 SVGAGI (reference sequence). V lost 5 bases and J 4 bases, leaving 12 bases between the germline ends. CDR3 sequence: CASSISGTGNTIYF. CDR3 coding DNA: TGTGCCAGCAGTATCTCGGGTACGGGAAACACCATATATTTT.

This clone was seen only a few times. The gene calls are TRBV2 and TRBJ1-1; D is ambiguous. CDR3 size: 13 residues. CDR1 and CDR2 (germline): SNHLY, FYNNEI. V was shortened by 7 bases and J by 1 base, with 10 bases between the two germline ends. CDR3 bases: TGTGCCAGCACTCCCCAGTCGAACACTGAAGCTTTCTTT. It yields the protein CASTPQSNTEAFF.

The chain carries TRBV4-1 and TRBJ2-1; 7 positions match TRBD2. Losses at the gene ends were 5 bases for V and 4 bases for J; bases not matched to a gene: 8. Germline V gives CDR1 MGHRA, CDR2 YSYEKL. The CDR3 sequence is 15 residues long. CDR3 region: CASSLRLAVYNEQFF. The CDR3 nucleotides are TGCGCCAGCAGCTTGAGGCTAGCGGTGTACAATGAGCAGTTCTTC.

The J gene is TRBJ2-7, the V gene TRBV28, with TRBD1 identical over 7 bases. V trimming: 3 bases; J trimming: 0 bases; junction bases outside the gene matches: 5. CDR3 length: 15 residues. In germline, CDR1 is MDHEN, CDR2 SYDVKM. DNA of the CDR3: TGTGCCAGCAGTTTGTCGACAGGGCGCTCCTACGAGCAGTACTTC. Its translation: CASSLSTGRSYEQYF.